The 27 T cell receptor beta chains below all came from one sample that was sequenced in a study of cytomegalovirus exposure and HLA in healthy donors. Profiling relied on immunoSEQ multiplex PCR, and the TCRdb table lists in-frame clones only, not all of them. The data hold over 60,000 clones, with over 95% observed a single time. Sample: PBMCs. These receptors were taken from a young woman in good health and CMV-seropositive.

The gene calls are TRBV5-1 and TRBJ2-2; D may be TRBD2 (6 bases). Per the germline V gene, CDR1 is SGHRS and CDR2 is YFSETQ. Deletions cut 4 bases from V and 1 base from J, with 8 bases between. CDR3 length: 14 residues. The CDR3 loop reads CASSGRGNTGELFF. As DNA, the CDR3 is TGCGCCAGCAGCGGGCGGGGGAACACCGGGGAGCTGTTTTTT.

The J gene is TRBJ2-5, the V gene TRBV28; 8 nucleotides agree with TRBD1. CDR3 length: 16 amino acids. V lost 6 bases and J lost 3; bases outside the gene matches: 12. Germline CDR1 is MDHEN and CDR2 is SYDVKM. CDR3 sequence (DNA): TGTGCCAGCAGGCTTTCCCCCGGACAGGGTGAAGAGACCCAGTACTTC. Its translation: CASRLSPGQGEETQYF.

The rearrangement joins TRBV28 to TRBJ1-5; D not resolved. V lost 5 bases and J 2 bases, leaving 16 bases between the germline ends. The CDR3 spans 16 residues. Germline CDR1 reads MDHEN; CDR2 reads SYDVKM. The CDR3 DNA is TGTGCCAGCAGTGCCCGGGGAGGGCTGGGCAATCAGCCCCAGCATTTT. Its translation is CASSARGGLGNQPQHF.

The CDR3 bases are TGTGCCAGCAGTTTCGCCGGACTAGCGGGAAGTGAGCAGTTCTTC. Protein: CASSFAGLAGSEQFF. The chain has TRBV27 and TRBJ2-1; 12 bases line up with TRBD2. V dropped 3 bases and J dropped 9; count of bases not matched to a gene: 6. Germline CDR1 is MNHEY and CDR2 is SMNVEV (reference sequence). The CDR3 extends over 15 amino acids.

CDR3 nucleotide sequence: TGTGCCAGCAGTGAATTGAGGGAGGGGTACACTGAAGCTTTCTTT. As protein: CASSELREGYTEAFF. The chain recombines TRBV25-1 with TRBJ1-1; perhaps TRBD1 as D (5 bases). The CDR3 runs 15 residues. V was trimmed by 1 base and J by 3 bases, leaving 12 bases between them. From germline, CDR1 is MGHDK and CDR2 SYGVNS.

The genes are TRBV4-1 and TRBJ2-7, with 7 bases that match TRBD2. This CDR3 spans 16 amino acids. Trimming cost V 0 bases and J 2 bases; bases outside gene matches: 7. Germline V gene data show CDR1 as MGHRA and CDR2 as YSYEKL. The DNA for the CDR3 is TGCGCCAGCAGCCAAGATAGGGCTAGCGGCGCCTACGAGCAGTACTTC. It translates to CASSQDRASGAYEQYF.

This chain uses TRBV5-1 with TRBJ2-6; no definite D call. Trimming cost V 6 bases and J 4 bases, with 8 bases left between them. The CDR3 covers 13 residues. Looked up from germline, CDR1 is SGHRS and CDR2 is YFSETQ. CDR3 loop: CASTQIGANVLTF. The DNA for the CDR3 is TGCGCCAGCACCCAGATAGGGGCCAACGTCCTGACTTTC.

The gene calls are TRBV5-4 and TRBJ1-4; 11 bases align to TRBD1. V lost 5 bases to trimming and J lost 8 bases; unmatched junction nucleotides: 17. Germline V gene lookup returns CDR1 SGHNT and CDR2 YYREEE (reference sequence). This CDR3 spans 18 amino acids. CDR3 in amino acids: CASSFDFGQGAQGEKLFF. DNA of the CDR3: TGTGCCAGCAGTTTCGATTTTGGACAGGGGGCGCAGGGCGAAAAACTGTTTTTT.

The rearrangement uses TRBV2 and TRBJ2-2; D unresolved. The CDR3 is 14 residues long. The germline CDR1 and CDR2 sequences are SNHLY and FYNNEI. Trimming removed 3 bases from V and 1 base from J, with 6 bases in between. The DNA for the CDR3 is TGTGCCAGCAGTGACAGAAGGAACACCGGGGAGCTGTTTTTT. This gives the protein CASSDRRNTGELFF.

The genes are TRBV29-1 and TRBJ2-1, with 11 positions matching TRBD2. CDR3 length: 17 amino acids. V gave up 3 bases and J gave up 6 bases; unmatched junction bases: 13. The germline CDR1 and CDR2 sequences are SQVTM and ANQGSEA. The CDR3 region has the DNA TGCAGCGTTGATTTAGCGGGAGGGTTTAGGATAAGCAATGAGCAGTTCTTC. Translation gives CSVDLAGGFRISNEQFF.

J is TRBJ2-2 and V is TRBV19, with 11 bases that match TRBD2. CDR1 LNHDA and CDR2 SQIVND come from the germline V gene (reference sequence). This CDR3 comprises 18 residues. The V gene end was trimmed by 6 bases and the J gene end by 1 base; junction bases not matched to a gene: 10. CDR3 loop: CASSSRVAGGVNTGELFF. The CDR3 DNA reads as TGTGCCAGTAGCTCGAGGGTAGCGGGAGGGGTGAACACCGGGGAGCTGTTTTTT.

This clone was picked up a small number of times. The gene calls are TRBV4-1 and TRBJ2-7; D possibly corresponds to TRBD1 (6 bases). Germline lookup yields CDR1 MGHRA and CDR2 YSYEKL. The CDR3 contains 15 residues. V dropped 5 bases and J dropped 0 bases, with 14 bases sitting between them. DNA of the CDR3: TGCGCCAGCAGCACTAGTGGGGGCGGCTCCTACGAGCAGTACTTC. Translated, it gives CASSTSGGGSYEQYF.

V is TRBV19 and J is TRBJ1-5; the D gene is possibly TRBD1 (5 bases). Germline CDR1 and CDR2: LNHDA and SQIVND (reference sequence). The germline V and J ends were trimmed by 6 bases and 8 bases, with 26 bases remaining between them. The CDR3 sequence is 17 residues long. The DNA of the CDR3 is TGTGCCAGTAGCCCTCAAGGGACTCGCGTAGTGTGGGAGCCCCAGCATTTT. Its protein is CASSPQGTRVVWEPQHF.

This chain uses TRBV5-6 with TRBJ1-3; tentative D call: TRBD1 (6 bases). The germline V gene encodes CDR1 SGHDT and CDR2 YYEEEE. The length of the CDR3 is 14 residues. Trimming pared 4 bases from V and 8 bases from J, leaving 16 bases between. Written as DNA, the CDR3 is TGTGCCAGCAGCCTGAACAGGGTGGTACACACCATATATTTT. Translation gives CASSLNRVVHTIYF.

The CDR3 is CASSLPFSGANVLTF. The CDR3, as DNA: TGTGCCAGCAGTTTACCTTTCTCTGGGGCCAACGTCCTGACTTTC. The chain has TRBV28 and TRBJ2-6; D is undetermined. Germline V gene data show CDR1 as MDHEN and CDR2 as SYDVKM. There are 15 residues in the CDR3. V dropped 2 bases and J dropped 0 bases, with 5 bases sitting between them.

The chain employs TRBV30 and TRBJ2-7; no definite D call. Trimming left V 1 base short and J 0 bases short, with 7 bases between. The V gene's germline CDR1 is GTSNPN and CDR2 SVGIG (reference sequence). There are 13 residues in the CDR3. The chain's CDR3 is CAWSGHFSYEQYF. The CDR3 DNA sequence: TGTGCCTGGAGTGGTCACTTCTCCTACGAGCAGTACTTC.

This chain connects TRBV7-2 to TRBJ1-1; no firm D call. V was shortened by 4 bases and J by 8 bases, with 14 bases between the two germline ends. This CDR3 spans 13 amino acids. Germline loops: CDR1 SGHTA, CDR2 FQGNSA. The CDR3: CASSWRSQAEAFF. The CDR3 DNA is TGTGCCAGCAGCTGGAGAAGTCAAGCCGAAGCTTTCTTT.

The rearrangement uses TRBV18 and TRBJ2-5, with D hard to call. Trimming left V 3 bases short and J 4 bases short, with 12 bases between. Germline CDR1 and CDR2: KGHSH and LQKENI. The CDR3 extends over 14 amino acids. CDR3 in DNA: TGTGCCAGCTCACCTGGTCTCTATAGAGAGACCCAGTACTTC. Encoded protein: CASSPGLYRETQYF.

This clone appeared a single time. This chain connects TRBV4-1 to TRBJ2-1; D is perhaps TRBD2 (5 bases). Germline loops: CDR1 MGHRA, CDR2 YSYEKL. Between the trimmed V and J ends, which lost 0 bases and 0 bases, there was a span of 9 bases. The CDR3 totals 16 residues. The CDR3 protein is CASSQDMGSSYNEQFF. The CDR3 DNA follows: TGCGCCAGCAGCCAAGATATGGGGAGCTCCTACAATGAGCAGTTCTTC.

The chain employs TRBV18 and TRBJ2-3, with TRBD2 matching 9 bases. Germline values: CDR1 KGHSH, CDR2 LQKENI. The CDR3 sequence is 14 residues long. After removal of 2 bases from V and 5 bases from J, the junction contained 2 bases not matched to a gene. The DNA for the CDR3 is TGTGCCAGCTCACCATTAGCGGGAGTAGATACGCAGTATTTT. Its translation: CASSPLAGVDTQYF.

This chain uses TRBV4-3 with TRBJ2-5, with 8 nucleotides matching TRBD2. The germline gives CDR1 LGHNA, CDR2 YSLEER. The V gene end was trimmed by 0 bases and the J gene end by 1 base; junction bases not matched to a gene: 7. The CDR3 consists of 17 residues. CDR3 in amino acids: CASSQDLVTSVQETQYF. CDR3 DNA sequence: TGCGCCAGCAGCCAAGATCTCGTGACTAGCGTCCAAGAGACCCAGTACTTC.

V is TRBV7-9 and J is TRBJ2-6; possibly TRBD1 for D (6 bases). Per germline, CDR1 SEHNR and CDR2 FQNEAQ (reference sequence). The ends were cut back, 5 bases at V and 2 bases at J, with 16 bases in the middle. The CDR3 has 17 amino acids. CDR3 region: CASSVWHRETGANVLTF. The DNA of the CDR3 is TGTGCCAGCAGCGTCTGGCACAGGGAGACTGGGGCCAACGTCCTGACTTTC.

A single count supports this clone. The chain carries TRBV7-2 and TRBJ2-7, with a possible D match to TRBD2 (6 bases). V dropped 5 bases and J dropped 1 base, with 9 bases sitting between them. Germline assignment: CDR1 SGHTA and CDR2 FQGNSA. This CDR3 contains 13 residues. CDR3 amino acids: CASSPAGSYEQYF. CDR3 DNA sequence: TGTGCCAGCAGCCCCGCGGGATCCTACGAGCAGTACTTC. Looking up the rest from reference TRBV7-2 and TRBJ2-7 gives the full variable domain: GAGVSQSPSNKVTEKGKDVELRCDPISGHTALYWYRQSLGQGLEFLIYFQGNSAPDKSGLPSDRFSAERTGGSVSTLTIQRTQQEDSAVYLCASSPAGSYEQYFGPGTRLTVT.

The rearrangement uses TRBV2 and TRBJ2-7; TRBD2 agrees at 8 bases. V gave up 6 bases and J gave up 2 bases; unmatched junction bases: 9. This CDR3 spans 15 amino acids. Germline V gene lookup returns CDR1 SNHLY and CDR2 FYNNEI. The CDR3: CASRALRGGPYEQYF. The CDR3 bases are TGTGCCAGCAGAGCCCTTCGGGGGGGCCCCTACGAGCAGTACTTC.

This clone was seen more than once but under ten times. The chain recombines TRBV6-1 with TRBJ2-7; 7 bases map to TRBD1. The CDR3 extends over 12 amino acids. Losses at the gene ends were 7 bases for V and 3 bases for J; bases not matched to a gene: 3. Germline CDR1 MNHNS, CDR2 SASEGT. The CDR3 spells CASKGQSYEQYF. The CDR3 coding sequence is TGTGCCAGCAAGGGACAGAGCTACGAGCAGTACTTC.

This clone has only one observation. This chain uses TRBV25-1 with TRBJ2-5; maybe TRBD2 (5 bases). CDR3 length: 14 amino acids. CDR1 is MGHDK and CDR2 is SYGVNS in the germline V gene. Trimming removed 2 bases from V and 3 bases from J, with 10 bases in between. The CDR3 nucleotides read TGTGCCAGCAGTGAACTAGCTCTGGAAGAGACCCAGTACTTC. Amino acids: CASSELALEETQYF. Drawing the rest from reference TRBV25-1 and TRBJ2-5, the complete variable domain is EADIYQTPRYLVIGTGKKITLECSQTMGHDKMYWYQQDPGMELHLIHYSYGVNSTEKGDLSSESTVSRIRTEHFPLTLESARPSHTSQYLCASSELALEETQYFGPGTRLLVL.

With respect to this clone: A junction boundary mismatches the germline segment, possibly from a read error. This chain links TRBV7-7 with TRBJ2-7; D remains ambiguous. CDR1 and CDR2 (germline): SSHAT, FNYEAQ (reference sequence). CDR3 length: 13 amino acids. The CDR3 nucleotides are TGTGCTAGCAGCTTAGGCAGGTCCTACGAGCAGTACTTC. As protein: CASSLGRSYEQYF.